This T cell receptor beta chain is drawn from a study of graft-versus-host responses after intestinal transplantation (dated by TCRdb to 2020 to 2023). At the level of the whole study: The transplants that recipients received were multivisceral, liver-intestinal, or isolated intestinal. Every recipient was given anti-thymocyte globulin induction, then maintenance tacrolimus and steroids for about 3 years. Graft-versus-host and host-versus-graft alloreactive T cell clones were tracked in the graft, circulation and bone marrow after intestinal transplantation using bulk TCR-beta CDR3 sequencing. Alloreactive clones were identified by sequencing pre-transplant mixed lymphocyte reaction products and comparing these products with unstimulated pre-transplant donor and recipient T cells. The cohort enrolled approximately 24 intestinal transplant recipients including one retransplant, and a few patients lacking pretransplant specimens were excluded. Donor T cell macrochimerism was defined as a peak of at least 4% donor T cells among recipient peripheral blood mononuclear cells. Instead of going to the commercial service, samples from three later patients were sequenced in-house on an Illumina MiSeq and processed with MiXCR. Results and caveats for the whole study, not just this receptor: The conclusions were limited by the relatively low number and heterogeneity of the intestinal transplant patients. GvH clones were detected in recipient bone marrow, and some of these GvH clones were observed earlier in ileal mucosa or blood, consistent with an intestinal mucosal origin. High GvH to HvG T cell clonal ratios were observed in the allografts of patients with donor T cell macrochimerism. Peak levels of circulating GvH clones were associated with declines in HvG clones early after transplant.

This clone was counted a few times. Base qualities are not recorded, but no much larger clone differs from it by a single base. The time point label, read with the paper, signifies: cells obtained before transplantation from donor or recipient. In the mixed lymphocyte reactions, roughly 200,000 CFSE-labeled pre-transplant responders were plated with roughly 200,000 irradiated violet-dye-labeled stimulators and cultured for 5 to 7 days. Proliferating CD3+CD4+CFSE-low and CD3+CD8+CFSE-low responder cells were FACS-sorted on a BD Influx sorter after the mixed lymphocyte reaction. Libraries were built with the immunoSEQ multiplex PCR assay. In most patients, genomic DNA was isolated using the Qiagen DNeasy Blood and Tissue Kit and sent frozen to Adaptive Biotechnologies for TCR sequencing. High-throughput TCR-beta CDR3 sequencing of genomic DNA from most patients was performed by Adaptive Biotechnologies. In the authors' own workflow: Adaptive's ImmunoSEQ software was the source of the TCR sequencing data for about 17 patients, while three other patients were processed with MiXCR and VDJtools. To correct CD4 versus CD8 sorting errors, sequences present in both subsets at a frequency ratio below 5:1 were removed. CDR3 nucleotide sequences shared between donor and recipient were removed because their origin could not be assigned. Alloreactive clones required at least 2-fold expansion over unstimulated cells and minimum CFSE-low frequency of 0.002% (template counts) or 0.001% (read counts). A clone was considered mappable if detected in the sequenced pre-transplant spleen, lymph node, or MLR CFSE-low populations of the donor or recipient. The cumulative frequency of alloreactive clones was calculated as a percentage of all sequences, weighted by copy number. This immuneACCESS table, as held by TCRdb, lists in-frame sequences with V and J called but not all clones. Of the missing ones, under half trace to an unresolved V gene in checked studies; the others have no known cause. That table supplies the V and J calls and clone size; D and trimming were determined from the DNA. In this sample the table shows 13,000 to 15,000 clones, around 40% of which occur a single time. Around 2.3% of the sample is held by the ten biggest clonotypes.

The sequencing used alloreactive CD8+ T cells from a mixed lymphocyte reaction culture, collected before intestinal transplant. The cell subset or site label of this sample denotes: CFSE-low proliferating T cells sorted from approximately 6-day pre-transplant mixed lymphocyte reaction (GvH or HvG direction). The receptor was derived from a human patient who received an intestinal transplant.

CDR3 protein: CASSLTSGASYEQYF. The DNA sequence follows: TGTGCCAGCAGTTTGACTAGCGGGGCCTCCTACGAGCAGTACTTC. The sequence joins TRBV27 to TRBJ2-7; TRBD2 aligns with 11 central bases. CDR1 and CDR2 are drawn from the germline V gene (reference sequence): MNHEY, SMNVEV. After removal of 3 bases from V and 0 bases from J, the junction retains 1 base not matched to a gene. The CDR3 runs 15 amino acids, cysteine and phenylalanine included. Only the CDR3 part of the read is kept: 45 bases, read in frame from the first base.